Each of the 24 T cell receptor beta chains below was sequenced from the same sample in a study of CD8 T cells in Susac syndrome. RNA totalling about 0.5 to 1 ug underwent reverse transcription with random hexamers. TCRdb independently ran MiXCR on the immunoSEQ multiplex PCR reads; one entry per CDR3 protein. The sample has about 150,000 distinct CDR3 sequences; more than 95% are singletons. The specimen was CD4+ T cells from PBMCs. All receptors come from a human donor with Susac syndrome.

The chain combines TRBV6-6 with TRBJ2-5; D is unresolved. The germline gives CDR1 MNHNY, CDR2 SVGAGI (reference sequence). Trimming took 2 bases from V and 4 from J, leaving 2 bases between them. This CDR3 region has 11 residues. The CDR3 nucleotides are TGTGCCAGCAGTTACCCAGAGACCCAGTACTTC. This sequence encodes CASSYPETQYF.

The chain carries TRBV28 and TRBJ2-7, with TRBD2 matching 9 bases. The CDR3 is 14 amino acids. V lost 3 bases, J lost 5 bases, and 5 bases stayed unmatched. Germline CDR1 is MDHEN and CDR2 is SYDVKM. CDR3 sequence reads: CASSLAGGFDEQYF. The CDR3 DNA is TGTGCCAGCAGTTTGGCGGGAGGGTTCGACGAGCAGTACTTC.

The chain recombines TRBV7-9 with TRBJ2-1; TRBD2 matches at 10 bases. Per germline, CDR1 SEHNR and CDR2 FQNEAQ (reference sequence). V lost 3 bases, J lost 6 bases, and 2 bases stayed unmatched. The CDR3 sequence is 14 residues long. Here the CDR3 reads CASSFPSGGNEQFF. CDR3 sequence (DNA): TGTGCCAGCAGCTTCCCTAGCGGGGGCAATGAGCAGTTCTTC.

Comment on this clonotype: At one end, the junction sequence differs from germline, possibly due to a read error. The chain couples TRBV14 to TRBJ1-6; 7 positions agree with TRBD1. The CDR3 length is 13 residues. Per the germline V gene, CDR1 is SGHDN and CDR2 is FVKESK. CDR3 sequence reads: CASSQELGGQLNF. For the CDR3, the DNA is TGTGCCAGCAGCCAAGAATTAGGGGGACAGCTCAACTTT.

This sequence joins TRBV29-1 and TRBJ1-2; D is uncertain. The CDR3 is 11 amino acids. V lost 4 bases and J 8 bases, leaving 11 bases between the germline ends. Germline V lookup: CDR1 SQVTM, CDR2 ANQGSEA. In DNA form, the CDR3 reads TGCAGCGTTGGGCTGGGAGAGGGCTACACCTTC. Its protein product is CSVGLGEGYTF.

The chain couples TRBV18 to TRBJ1-1; TRBD1 matches at 10 bases. With 4 bases clipped from V and 5 bases from J, the junction kept 10 bases outside the gene matches. Germline V CDR1 and CDR2: KGHSH, LQKENI. The CDR3 consists of 16 residues. The CDR3 spells CASSLGTGARSTEAFF. CDR3 in DNA: TGTGCCAGCTCACTCGGGACAGGGGCTCGGTCTACTGAAGCTTTCTTT.

This clonotype was recorded only once. V gene TRBV30 combines with J gene TRBJ2-7; D may correspond to TRBD1 or TRBD2 (6 bases each). The V and J ends lost 3 bases and 2 bases respectively, with 11 bases between them. Looked up from germline, CDR1 is GTSNPN and CDR2 is SVGIG (reference sequence). The CDR3 totals 13 residues. The CDR3 region has the DNA TGTGCCTGGAGGAGGGGGGAGGCCTACGAGCAGTACTTC. Residues: CAWRRGEAYEQYF.

This clonotype was observed once. J is TRBJ1-4 and V is TRBV29-1, with 12 bases lining up with TRBD1. This CDR3 spans 14 amino acids. Germline V gives CDR1 SQVTM, CDR2 ANQGSEA. The J segment lost 8 bases and the V segment lost 6 bases, leaving 7 bases of the junction unmatched. CDR3 DNA: TGCAGCGTCCCCGGGACAGGGGGCCGCGAAAAACTGTTTTTT. Its translation: CSVPGTGGREKLFF.

The chain couples TRBV7-3 to TRBJ2-2; D is unresolved. The V end lost 5 bases, the J end lost 0 bases, and 10 bases lay between the germline ends. The CDR3 runs 15 residues. Germline values: CDR1 SGHTA, CDR2 FQGTGA. In DNA, the CDR3 is TGTGCCAGCAGCCCCACGGCGGCGAACACCGGGGAGCTGTTTTTT. This translates into CASSPTAANTGELFF.

The rearrangement links TRBV19 to TRBJ1-1; D not certain. This CDR3 contains 13 residues. Trimming took 3 bases from V and 5 from J, leaving 10 bases between them. Per the germline V gene, CDR1 is LNHDA and CDR2 is SQIVND (reference sequence). The CDR3 nucleotides are TGTGCCAGTAGTATTCAAAGGCGGACTGAAGCTTTCTTT. Its protein product is CASSIQRRTEAFF.

The CDR3 DNA follows: TGTGCCAGCACCCCAGGTCCAGATAGCAATCAGCCCCAGCATTTT. Its translation is CASTPGPDSNQPQHF. The rearrangement links TRBV9 to TRBJ1-5; D is undetermined. CDR1 and CDR2 (germline): SGDLS, YYNGEE. V was trimmed by 6 bases and J by 0 bases, leaving 13 bases between them. The CDR3 is 15 residues long.

J is TRBJ1-5 and V is TRBV7-2; the D gene is possibly TRBD1 (5 bases). CDR3 length equals 13 residues. Trimming pared 3 bases from V and 7 bases from J, leaving 10 bases between. Per the germline V gene, CDR1 is SGHTA and CDR2 is FQGNSA. This CDR3 is CASSFGTNQPQHF. For the CDR3, the DNA is TGTGCCAGCAGCTTCGGGACGAACCAGCCCCAGCATTTT.

The chain has TRBV6-1 and TRBJ2-5, with a weak D call TRBD2 (5 bases). Germline CDR1 reads MNHNS; CDR2 reads SASEGT. Trimming pared 7 bases from V and 1 base from J, leaving 13 bases between. The CDR3 is 14 amino acids. CDR3 nucleotide sequence: TGTGCCAGCATCCGCGGGCCCACCCAAGAGACCCAGTACTTC. Encoded protein: CASIRGPTQETQYF.

The V call is TRBV29-1, the J call TRBJ1-5; TRBD1 might be the D (6 bases). The germline gives CDR1 SQVTM, CDR2 ANQGSEA. This CDR3 is 13 amino acids long. The V end was cut by 4 bases, the J end by 4 bases, with 11 bases between. The CDR3 is CSVGRGTNQPQHF. CDR3 DNA: TGCAGCGTTGGCAGGGGCACAAATCAGCCCCAGCATTTT.

This clonotype was observed once. The chain employs TRBV30 and TRBJ2-5, with 9 positions matching TRBD2. With V trimmed by 3 bases and J by 5 bases, 7 bases remained unmatched. Germline loops: CDR1 GTSNPN, CDR2 SVGIG (reference sequence). CDR3 length: 14 residues. CDR3 residues: CAWRGAGGVETQYF. CDR3 nucleotide sequence: TGTGCCTGGAGAGGAGCGGGAGGAGTGGAGACCCAGTACTTC.

The chain recombines TRBV28 with TRBJ2-1; 8 bases are a match to TRBD2. CDR1 MDHEN and CDR2 SYDVKM come from the germline V gene. With 9 bases clipped from V and 1 base from J, the junction kept 5 bases outside the gene matches. The CDR3 contains 14 residues. CDR3 coding DNA: TGTGCCAGTGCCCGACTAGCGTCCTACAATGAGCAGTTCTTC. Translated, it gives CASARLASYNEQFF.

The V call is TRBV6-6, the J call TRBJ1-1; 7 bases map to TRBD1. The CDR3 extends over 13 amino acids. Losses at the gene ends were 0 bases for V and 8 bases for J; bases not matched to a gene: 3. CDR1 is MNHNY, CDR2 SVGAGI, per germline (reference sequence). The chain's CDR3 is CASSYSSDREAFF. In DNA form, the CDR3 reads TGTGCCAGCAGTTACTCGTCGGACAGGGAAGCTTTCTTT.

The gene calls are TRBV29-1 and TRBJ2-7, with D perhaps TRBD1 or TRBD2 (5 bases each). Deletions cut 6 bases from V and 5 bases from J, with 17 bases between. Per germline, CDR1 SQVTM and CDR2 ANQGSEA. The CDR3 loop spans 13 amino acids. The CDR3 DNA reads as TGCAGCGTCCGGGACCCAACACGCGACGAGCAGTACTTC. This sequence encodes CSVRDPTRDEQYF.

The chain has TRBV5-1 and TRBJ1-1; 7 bases map to TRBD1. This CDR3 comprises 17 residues. V dropped 1 base and J dropped 1; count of bases not matched to a gene: 10. CDR1 is SGHRS and CDR2 is YFSETQ in the germline V gene. The chain's CDR3 is CASSLPNRRGANTEAFF. The CDR3, as DNA: TGCGCCAGCAGCTTGCCGAACCGCAGGGGGGCGAACACTGAAGCTTTCTTT.

This sequence joins TRBV6-6 and TRBJ2-7, with D perhaps matching TRBD1 or TRBD2 (5 bases each). Germline values: CDR1 MNHNY, CDR2 SVGAGI (reference sequence). Trimming took off 6 bases at V and 0 bases at J, with 9 bases between the two ends. The CDR3 extends over 13 amino acids. DNA for the CDR3: TGTGCCAGCAGAAAGGGGAGCTCCTACGAGCAGTACGTC. Protein product: CASRKGSSYEQYV.

CDR3 bases: TGTGCCAGCAGTTTATGGGCGGAATATAATTCACCCCTCCACTTT. Translating it yields CASSLWAEYNSPLHF. The chain has TRBV27 and TRBJ1-6; the D is unclear. This CDR3 has 15 residues. V lost 1 base and J 4 bases, leaving 8 bases between the germline ends. Germline values: CDR1 MNHEY, CDR2 SMNVEV (reference sequence).

The chain couples TRBV15 to TRBJ1-5; 7 bases fit TRBD1. The germline V gene encodes CDR1 LNHNV and CDR2 YYDKDF (reference sequence). V dropped 8 bases and J dropped 3; count of bases not matched to a gene: 4. The CDR3 runs to 13 residues. The CDR3 sequence: CATAGTVNQPQHF. The CDR3 bases are TGTGCCACCGCCGGGACAGTCAATCAGCCCCAGCATTTT.

The J gene is TRBJ1-2, the V gene TRBV3-1, with 7 bases aligning to TRBD1. J gave up 6 bases and V 4 bases, and 14 bases lay outside the gene matches. The CDR3 is made up of 16 amino acids. Germline CDR1 LGHDT, CDR2 YNNKEL (reference sequence). CDR3 coding DNA: TGTGCCAGCAGCCGAAACTTCGACAGGGCTCAGAATGGCTACACCTTC. Amino acid sequence: CASSRNFDRAQNGYTF. The complete variable domain, with remaining parts taken from reference TRBV3-1 and TRBJ1-2, reads DTAVSQTPKYLVTQMGNDKSIKCEQNLGHDTMYWYKQDSKKFLKIMFSYNNKELIINETVPNRFSPKSPDKAHLNLHINSLELGDSAVYFCASSRNFDRAQNGYTFGSGTRLTVV.

The table lists this clonotype with a count of one. The rearrangement joins TRBV4-3 to TRBJ2-3, with a possible D match to TRBD2 (5 bases). This CDR3 has 17 residues. Germline V lookup: CDR1 LGHNA, CDR2 YSLEER. The V and J ends lost 1 base and 0 bases respectively, with 14 bases between them. The CDR3 sequence: CASSQGSASTSTDTQYF. CDR3 DNA: TGCGCCAGCAGCCAAGGTAGCGCGAGTACTAGCACAGATACGCAGTATTTT.